Following are 19 T cell receptor beta chains from one sample sequenced in a study of blood T cell repertoires in COVID-19. Measured with immunoSEQ multiplex PCR; TCRdb has only the in-frame clones, and not every one. The sample contains tens of thousands of clones, 74% of which appear only once. Source material: peripheral blood. Receptors were obtained from a human donor with acute or convalescent COVID-19. The donor label of this sample is uncertain.

The chain has TRBV5-8 and TRBJ1-2; tentative D call: TRBD1 (5 bases). Germline-derived CDR1 and CDR2 are SGHTS and YDEGEE. The ends were cut back, 2 bases at V and 8 bases at J, with 10 bases in the middle. This CDR3 has 12 amino acids. The CDR3 loop reads CASSLTGMGYTF. As DNA, the CDR3 is TGTGCCAGCAGCTTAACAGGAATGGGCTACACCTTC.

The chain couples TRBV7-2 to TRBJ2-1; no definite D call. Looked up from germline, CDR1 is SGHTA and CDR2 is FQGNSA. Trimming removed 4 bases from V and 4 bases from J, with 8 bases in between. The CDR3 totals 13 residues. Here the CDR3 DNA reads TGTGCCAGCAGCTCGCGGATTTACAATGAGCAGTTCTTC. Translating it yields CASSSRIYNEQFF.

This clone has a count of ten or more. CDR3 in DNA: TGTGCCAGTAGTTGGACAGGGGACCAACCGGCCGGGGAGCTGTTTTTT. This translates into CASSWTGDQPAGELFF. J is TRBJ2-2 and V is TRBV19, with 9 bases aligning to TRBD1. CDR3 length: 16 residues. The V segment lost 5 bases and the J segment 6 bases; nucleotides outside the gene matches: 10. From germline, CDR1 is LNHDA and CDR2 SQIVND (reference sequence).

The chain is built from TRBV5-1 and TRBJ2-5; 7 bases are a match to TRBD1. Per the germline V gene, CDR1 is SGHRS and CDR2 is YFSETQ. With V trimmed by 0 bases and J by 3 bases, 5 bases remained unmatched. The CDR3 is 15 residues long. This chain's CDR3 is CASSLGGGSEETQYF. CDR3 nucleotide sequence: TGCGCCAGCAGCTTGGGAGGGGGCTCGGAAGAGACCCAGTACTTC.

This sequence joins TRBV11-1 and TRBJ2-4, with 9 nucleotides matching TRBD1. The CDR3 is 15 amino acids. The J segment lost 1 base and the V segment lost 4 bases, leaving 2 bases of the junction unmatched. CDR1 SGHAT and CDR2 FQDESV come from the germline V gene (reference sequence). The CDR3 loop reads CASSSQGAAKNIQYF. CDR3 bases: TGTGCCAGCAGCTCACAGGGGGCTGCCAAAAACATTCAGTACTTC.

The rearrangement links TRBV28 to TRBJ2-1; 7 bases match TRBD2. This CDR3 is built from 16 residues. V lost 6 bases, J lost 8 bases, and 16 bases stayed unmatched. From germline, CDR1 is MDHEN and CDR2 SYDVKM. CDR3 loop: CASSPGYGGGSHEQFF. CDR3 DNA sequence: TGTGCCAGCAGCCCAGGATACGGCGGGGGTAGCCATGAGCAGTTCTTC.

V and J are TRBV18 and TRBJ1-5; maybe TRBD1 (5 bases). Germline assignment: CDR1 KGHSH and CDR2 LQKENI. V was clipped by 3 bases and J by 1 base, with 13 bases between them. CDR3 length equals 16 residues. The CDR3 loop reads CASSPSGGASNQPQHF. CDR3 nucleotide sequence: TGTGCCAGCTCACCCTCGGGAGGGGCCAGCAATCAGCCCCAGCATTTT.

This clone came up a few times. This sequence joins TRBV18 and TRBJ1-1; D might be TRBD1 (5 bases). Trimming removed 0 bases at V and 5 bases at J, with 10 bases between. Germline CDR1 and CDR2: KGHSH and LQKENI. The CDR3 is made up of 14 amino acids. CDR3 nucleotides: TGTGCCAGCTCACCACCGACAGCTGGAACTGAAGCTTTCTTT. It translates to CASSPPTAGTEAFF. Based on the CDR3 plus reference TRBV18 and TRBJ1-1, the full variable domain is NAGVMQNPRHLVRRRGQEARLRCSPMKGHSHVYWYRQLPEEGLKFMVYLQKENIIDESGMPKERFSAEFPKEGPSILRIQQVVRGDSAAYFCASSPPTAGTEAFFGQGTRLTVV.

A few counts support this clone. The V call is TRBV19, the J call TRBJ1-1; 7 nucleotides agree with TRBD1. Unmatched junction bases numbered 11, after V lost 6 bases and J lost 1 base. The CDR3 is made up of 16 amino acids. The germline V gene has CDR1 LNHDA and CDR2 SQIVND (reference sequence). CDR3 loop: CASSYLRGTANTEAFF. The CDR3 DNA sequence: TGTGCCAGTAGCTATCTTCGTGGGACAGCGAACACTGAAGCTTTCTTT.

J is TRBJ2-1 and V is TRBV4-3, with TRBD2 identical over 8 bases. V lost 3 bases and J lost 4; bases outside the gene matches: 11. Per the germline V gene, CDR1 is LGHNA and CDR2 is YSLEER. The length of the CDR3 is 17 residues. The CDR3 sequence is CASSQRFASGRYNEQFF. The DNA of the CDR3 is TGCGCCAGCAGCCAGAGATTTGCTAGCGGGCGGTACAATGAGCAGTTCTTC.

The chain joins TRBV7-2 to TRBJ1-3; TRBD1 matches 7 bases. Germline V gene data show CDR1 as SGHTA and CDR2 as FQGNSA. The CDR3 covers 15 residues. With 3 bases clipped from V and 0 bases from J, the junction kept 2 bases outside the gene matches. The CDR3 DNA reads TGTGCCAGCAGCTTGCGGGACAGCTCTGGAAACACCATATATTTT. Amino acid sequence: CASSLRDSSGNTIYF.

The chain employs TRBV5-4 and TRBJ2-3; the D gene is possibly TRBD1 (5 bases). Trimming left V 4 bases short and J 2 bases short, with 14 bases between. There are 15 residues in the CDR3. CDR1 SGHNT and CDR2 YYREEE come from the germline V gene (reference sequence). This CDR3 reads CASSLQTEPTDTQYF. The CDR3, as DNA: TGTGCCAGCAGCCTCCAGACAGAGCCCACAGATACGCAGTATTTT.

This rearrangement joins TRBV12-3 or TRBV12-4 to TRBJ1-2; D possibly corresponds to TRBD1 (6 bases). The CDR3 is made up of 13 amino acids. The V gene lost 6 bases and the J gene lost 4 bases, with 12 bases spanning the gap. Written as DNA, the CDR3 is TGTGCCAGCAGCTACGACAGGATCTATGGCTACACCTTC. It codes for CASSYDRIYGYTF.

The chain is built from TRBV7-9 and TRBJ2-1; no clear D. V gave up 4 bases and J gave up 6 bases, with 7 bases separating them. The germline V gene has CDR1 SEHNR and CDR2 FQNEAQ (reference sequence). This CDR3 has 12 amino acids. The CDR3 nucleotides read TGTGCCAGCAGCTCCGAACTCAATGAGCAGTTCTTC. Its protein is CASSSELNEQFF.

The J gene is TRBJ1-6, the V gene TRBV3-1 (or the pseudogene TRBV3-2); D is unclear. Per germline, CDR1 LGHDT and CDR2 YNNKEL (reference sequence). This CDR3 region has 13 residues. V was shortened by 0 bases and J by 10 bases, with 7 bases between the two germline ends. CDR3 amino acids: CASSQDRGSPLHF. The CDR3 DNA reads as TGTGCCAGCAGCCAAGATAGAGGGTCACCCCTCCACTTT.

The chain carries TRBV23-1 and TRBJ2-7, with a weak D call TRBD1 (5 bases). TRBV23-1 is assigned to the ORF class and has an uncertain function. The CDR3 has 15 amino acids. The V end was cut by 7 bases, the J end by 3 bases, with 19 bases between. The CDR3 DNA sequence: TGCGCCAGCATTAATGGGCAGGGTCCCTACTACGAGCAGTACTTC. This gives the protein CASINGQGPYYEQYF.

The chain has TRBV3-1 (or the pseudogene TRBV3-2) and TRBJ2-7, with D possibly TRBD2 on 6 matching bases. Germline-derived CDR1 and CDR2 are LGHDT and YNNKEL (reference sequence). This CDR3 has 14 residues. V was pared by 4 bases and J by 3 bases, with 13 bases between. The CDR3 sequence is CASSLLGGIYEQYF. In DNA, the CDR3 is TGTGCCAGCAGCCTATTGGGCGGGATCTACGAGCAGTACTTC.

The chain links TRBV28 to TRBJ2-5, with D hard to call. Germline CDR1 is MDHEN and CDR2 is SYDVKM. There are 15 residues in the CDR3. Trimming shortened V by 3 bases and J by 0 bases, and 11 bases separated the two germline ends. CDR3 in amino acids: CASSFTAGYQETQYF. The CDR3 DNA is TGTGCCAGCAGTTTCACCGCCGGGTACCAAGAGACCCAGTACTTC.

The chain couples TRBV5-1 to TRBJ2-3; 9 nucleotides line up with TRBD2. The CDR3 length is 16 residues. The junction had 3 bases not matched to a gene; V was cut back by 0 bases and J by 1 base. Germline assignment: CDR1 SGHRS and CDR2 YFSETQ. The CDR3: CASSLAAGGGTDTQYF. In DNA form, the CDR3 reads TGCGCCAGCAGCTTGGCCGCGGGAGGGGGCACAGATACGCAGTATTTT.